The clone carrying this T cell receptor beta chain was counted many times. The data derive from a study of T-cell reconstitution after alpha-beta-depleted transplantation in children. Unique molecular identifiers were incorporated when the TCRbeta library was constructed. TCRdb redid the calling of the PCR reads with MiXCR, one entry per CDR3 protein. The data contain fewer than 90,000 distinct CDR3 sequences, 6% to 8% of them singletons. The source material was PBMCs from the stem cell graft donor, sampled from the stem cell graft. The receptor's source is a human donor who donated a stem cell graft to a child with acute lymphoblastic leukemia.

The CDR3 region has the DNA TGTGCCAGCAGTTTTGGGCTTGTTTACGAGCAGTACTTC. It is translated as CASSFGLVYEQYF. The rearrangement uses TRBV27 and TRBJ2-7; no firm D call. Germline V gene lookup returns CDR1 MNHEY and CDR2 SMNVEV (reference sequence). The CDR3 runs 13 residues. Trimming removed 3 bases at V and 4 bases at J, with 10 bases between.